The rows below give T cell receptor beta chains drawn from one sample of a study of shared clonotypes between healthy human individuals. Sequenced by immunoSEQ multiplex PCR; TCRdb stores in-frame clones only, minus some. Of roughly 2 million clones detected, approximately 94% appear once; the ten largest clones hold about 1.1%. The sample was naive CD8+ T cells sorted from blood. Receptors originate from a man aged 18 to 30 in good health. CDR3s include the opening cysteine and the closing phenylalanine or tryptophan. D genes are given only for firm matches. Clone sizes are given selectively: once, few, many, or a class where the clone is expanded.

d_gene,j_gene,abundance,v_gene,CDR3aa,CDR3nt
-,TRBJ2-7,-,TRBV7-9,CASSQEGGWDSYEQYF,TGTGCCAGCAGCCAGGAGGGGGGATGGGACTCCTACGAGCAGTACTTC
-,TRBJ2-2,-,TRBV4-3,CASSQAHTTGELFF,TGCGCCAGCAGCCAGGCTCATACCACCGGGGAGCTGTTTTTT
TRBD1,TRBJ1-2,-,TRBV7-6,CASSTGQGDGYTF,TGTGCCAGCAGCACCGGACAGGGAGATGGCTACACCTTC
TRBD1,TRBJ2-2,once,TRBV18,CASSPRDSPSGELFF,TGTGCCAGCTCACCACGGGACAGCCCTAGCGGGGAGCTGTTTTTT
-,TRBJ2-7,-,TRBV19,CASSYRVRSYEQYF,TGTGCCAGCTCCTACAGGGTAAGGTCCTACGAGCAGTACTTC
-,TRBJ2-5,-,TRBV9,CASSVVGAGRETQYF,TGTGCCAGCAGCGTAGTTGGAGCAGGGAGGGAGACCCAGTACTTC
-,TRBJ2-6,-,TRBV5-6,CASSLRGANVLTF,TGTGCCAGCTCCCTGCGTGGGGCCAACGTCCTGACTTTC
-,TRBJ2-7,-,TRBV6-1,CASSIRTVYEQYF,TGTGCCAGCAGTATTAGGACAGTCTACGAGCAGTACTTC
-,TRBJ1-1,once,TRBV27,CASSLSRGKNTEAFF,TGTGCCAGCAGTTTATCAAGGGGAAAGAACACTGAAGCTTTCTTT
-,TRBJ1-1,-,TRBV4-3,CASSQDYWAEAFF,TGCGCCAGCAGCCAAGATTATTGGGCTGAAGCCTTCTTT
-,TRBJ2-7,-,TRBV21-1,CASSKRQPTYEQYF,TGTGCCAGCAGCAAGAGACAGCCGACCTACGAGCAGTACTTC
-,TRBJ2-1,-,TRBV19,CASSGAPVSYNEQFF,TGTGCCAGTAGTGGGGCTCCCGTATCCTACAATGAGCAGTTCTTC
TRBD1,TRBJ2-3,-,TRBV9,CASSGGDSYTDTQYF,TGTGCCAGCAGCGGAGGGGACAGCTACACAGATACGCAGTATTTT
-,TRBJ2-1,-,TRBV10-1,CASSDTGTGDNEQFF,TGCGCCAGCAGTGATACAGGGACGGGGGACAATGAGCAGTTCTTC
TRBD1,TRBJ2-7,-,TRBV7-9,CASSLGPGQNYEQYF,TGTGCCAGCAGCTTAGGGCCGGGACAGAACTACGAGCAGTACTTC
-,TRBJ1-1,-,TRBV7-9,CASSLPSGTHPSDTEAFF,TGTGCCAGCAGCTTACCCTCCGGGACCCATCCCTCGGACACTGAAGCTTTCTTT
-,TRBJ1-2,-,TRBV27,CASSLFQGHWHGYTF,TGTGCCAGCAGTTTATTTCAGGGACATTGGCATGGCTACACCTTC
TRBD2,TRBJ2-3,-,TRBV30,CAWSDWSGTTSTDTQYF,TGTGCCTGGAGTGATTGGTCCGGGACTACTAGCACAGATACGCAGTATTTT
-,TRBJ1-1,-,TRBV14,CASSQGEANTEAFF,TGTGCCAGCAGCCAAGGGGAGGCCAACACTGAAGCTTTCTTT